These 15 T cell receptor beta chains were sequenced from one sample in a study of neurological immune-mediated disorders. TCRdb fed the 5' RACE reads into MiXCR, producing one record per CDR3 protein. Of 15,000 to 20,000 distinct CDR3 sequences listed, roughly 10% are singletons. The source material was CD8+ T cells from blood. The receptors derive from a woman aged 45-65 years in good health.

This clonotype was picked up many times. This chain connects TRBV7-9 to TRBJ2-7; D is ambiguous. Trimming removed 1 base from V and 6 bases from J, with 7 bases in between. This CDR3 contains 12 residues. CDR1 and CDR2 from the germline V gene are SEHNR and FQNEAQ (reference sequence). The CDR3 coding sequence is TGTGCCAGCAGCTTAGAATCAGCCGAGCAGTACTTC. Translation gives CASSLESAEQYF.

This clonotype was recorded at least ten times. The chain combines TRBV7-3 with TRBJ1-2, with D tentatively TRBD1 (5 bases). The CDR3 sequence is 13 residues long. Looked up from germline, CDR1 is SGHTA and CDR2 is FQGTGA. The germline V and J ends were trimmed by 3 bases and 6 bases, with 11 bases remaining between them. The CDR3 region has the DNA TGTGCCAGCAGCTTCGGGACGGAAAATGGCTACACCTTC. This encodes CASSFGTENGYTF. Drawing the rest from reference TRBV7-3 and TRBJ1-2, the complete variable domain is GAGVSQTPSNKVTEKGKYVELRCDPISGHTALYWYRQSLGQGPEFLIYFQGTGAADDSGLPNDRFFAVRPEGSVSTLKIQRTERGDSAVYLCASSFGTENGYTFGSGTRLTVV.

This clonotype was counted ten times or more. The chain has TRBV5-5 and TRBJ1-2; the match to TRBD1 covers 7 bases. The CDR3 has 13 residues. V was clipped by 8 bases and J by 4 bases; unmatched bases: 8. The V gene's germline CDR1 is SGHKS and CDR2 YYEKEE (reference sequence). The CDR3 DNA sequence: TGTGCCAGACCGCGACAGGGCCCCTATGGCTACACCTTC. This sequence encodes CARPRQGPYGYTF.

This clonotype was counted ten times or more. This chain uses TRBV20-1 with TRBJ2-7, with D possibly being TRBD2 (6 bases). The V and J ends lost 0 bases and 0 bases respectively, with 12 bases between them. CDR1 and CDR2 (germline): DFQATT, SNEGSKA (reference sequence). The CDR3 spans 15 residues. The CDR3 protein is CSARDRHGSSYEQYF. Here the CDR3 DNA reads TGCAGTGCTAGAGATCGCCACGGGAGCTCCTACGAGCAGTACTTC.

The sample holds many counts of this clonotype. This chain links TRBV7-2 with TRBJ1-4; D call uncertain. The V and J ends lost 1 base and 0 bases respectively, with 3 bases between them. This CDR3 has 14 amino acids. CDR1 and CDR2 from the germline V gene are SGHTA and FQGNSA. In DNA, the CDR3 is TGTGCCAGCAGCTTAGTTACAACTAATGAAAAACTGTTTTTT. This encodes CASSLVTTNEKLFF.

This clonotype was seen more than once but under ten times. The J gene is TRBJ2-7, the V gene TRBV10-3; D not resolved. The CDR3 covers 11 residues. Between the trimmed V and J ends, which lost 6 bases and 1 base, there was a span of 4 bases. Germline V gene data show CDR1 as ENHRY and CDR2 as SYGVKD. The CDR3 coding sequence is TGTGCCATCAGCGGGTCCTACGAGCAGTACTTC. Protein sequence: CAISGSYEQYF.

This clonotype was counted ten times or more. The gene calls are TRBV7-6 and TRBJ2-1; 8 bases line up with TRBD2. The CDR3 runs to 17 residues. Germline V gene data show CDR1 as SGHVS and CDR2 as FNYEAQ. The J segment lost 8 bases and the V segment lost 0 bases, leaving 12 bases of the junction unmatched. DNA for the CDR3: TGTGCCAGCAGCTTAGCGGGTGCGGGAGGCCTCTTTGATGAGCAGTTCTTC. Its translation: CASSLAGAGGLFDEQFF.

This clonotype occurred many times. The genes are TRBV28 and TRBJ2-1; a possible D gene is TRBD2 (6 bases). This CDR3 contains 15 residues. The V gene lost 6 bases and the J gene lost 2 bases, with 14 bases spanning the gap. Germline V CDR1 and CDR2: MDHEN, SYDVKM. In nucleotides, the CDR3 is TGTGCCAGCAGGGCCCTAGCGCTCCCCTACAATGAGCAGTTCTTC. Encoded protein: CASRALALPYNEQFF. The full variable domain, its missing parts supplied by reference TRBV28 and TRBJ2-1, is DVKVTQSSRYLVKRTGEKVFLECVQDMDHENMFWYRQDPGLGLRLIYFSYDVKMKEKGDIPEGYSVSREKKERFSLILESASTNQTSMYLCASRALALPYNEQFFGPGTRLTVL.

This clonotype came up many times. This chain uses TRBV27 with TRBJ2-2; D might be TRBD2 (6 bases). Trimming took 4 bases from V and 11 from J, leaving 14 bases between them. The germline V gene has CDR1 MNHEY and CDR2 SMNVEV (reference sequence). The CDR3 spans 13 residues. CDR3 region: CASSWLSSGELFF. CDR3 nucleotides: TGTGCCAGCAGTTGGTTGAGTAGCGGAGAGCTGTTTTTT.

This clonotype was recorded at least ten times. The chain combines TRBV15 with TRBJ2-1; D possibly corresponds to TRBD2 (6 bases). CDR1 LNHNV and CDR2 YYDKDF come from the germline V gene (reference sequence). The CDR3 length is 15 residues. V was trimmed by 0 bases and J by 7 bases, leaving 13 bases between them. In DNA form, the CDR3 reads TGTGCCACCAGCAGAGATTTAGGGGCGGGGAATGAGCAGTTCTTC. Translating it yields CATSRDLGAGNEQFF. Using reference TRBV15 and TRBJ2-1 for the parts outside the CDR3, the full variable domain is DAMVIQNPRYQVTQFGKPVTLSCSQTLNHNVMYWYQQKSSQAPKLLFHYYDKDFNNEADTPDNFQSRRPNTSFCFLDIRSPGLGDTAMYLCATSRDLGAGNEQFFGPGTRLTVL.

This clonotype was picked up one time. V is TRBV11-2 and J is TRBJ1-1; D gene ambiguous. V was shortened by 2 bases and J by 8 bases, with 9 bases between the two germline ends. The CDR3 runs to 12 residues. Germline lookup yields CDR1 SGHAT and CDR2 FQNNGV. CDR3 coding DNA: TGTGCCAGCAGCTTAATCAGAAAGGAAGCTTTCTTT. It codes for CASSLIRKEAFF.

This clonotype has ten or more counts. The chain combines TRBV7-6 with TRBJ2-5; 7 positions match TRBD1. The ends lost 4 bases at V and 2 bases at J; junction bases unmatched: 4. From germline, CDR1 is SGHVS and CDR2 FNYEAQ. This CDR3 region has 14 residues. The chain's CDR3 is CASSYFRGQETQYF. In DNA, the CDR3 is TGTGCCAGCAGCTACTTCAGGGGGCAAGAGACCCAGTACTTC. The variable domain in full, with the rest retrieved from reference TRBV7-6 and TRBJ2-5, is GAGVSQSPRYKVTKRGQDVALRCDPISGHVSLYWYRQALGQGPEFLTYFNYEAQQDKSGLPNDRFSAERPEGSISTLTIQRTEQRDSAMYRCASSYFRGQETQYFGPGTRLLVL.

This clonotype was seen many times. The chain is built from TRBV10-3 and TRBJ2-1; D is possibly TRBD2 (5 bases). CDR1 ENHRY and CDR2 SYGVKD come from the germline V gene. The CDR3 loop spans 17 amino acids. Trimming stripped 11 bases from V and 0 bases from J, with 23 bases between. The CDR3 DNA follows: TGTGCCGCAACGTTAGAATATGAGGGCAGCTCCTACAATGAGCAGTTCTTC. Its protein product is CAATLEYEGSSYNEQFF.

The table lists this clonotype with many counts. This rearrangement joins TRBV5-1 to TRBJ2-6; D may be TRBD1 (6 bases). This CDR3 contains 16 residues. Germline CDR1 is SGHRS and CDR2 is YFSETQ. With 3 bases removed from V and 4 bases from J, the gap between germline ends came to 14 bases. This CDR3 reads CASSSAQGSGANVLTF. Here the CDR3 DNA reads TGCGCCAGCAGCTCCGCACAGGGTTCGGGGGCCAACGTCCTGACTTTC.

This clonotype has a count of ten or more. J is TRBJ2-7 and V is TRBV29-1; D possibly uses TRBD1 or TRBD2 (8 bases each). The CDR3 totals 13 residues. Germline lookup yields CDR1 SQVTM and CDR2 ANQGSEA. V was clipped by 7 bases and J by 3 bases, with 16 bases between them. The CDR3: CSARTGTSYEQYF. The CDR3 DNA follows: TGCAGCGCCCGGACAGGGACTAGCTACGAGCAGTACTTC.